This TCR beta chain is drawn from a study of blood T cell repertoires in COVID-19. Study-wide context: From the United States, Italy and Spain came samples of acute and convalescent COVID-19. T cells, B-cell-depleted T cells, or PBMCs supplied cDNA or gDNA.

The CDR3 contains 14 residues. Germline V lookup: CDR1 LNHDA, CDR2 SQIVND (reference sequence). The ends were cut back, 2 bases at V and 11 bases at J, with 13 bases in the middle. Per the authors' pipeline: Scientists estimated how many nucleated cells there were by amplifying reference gene primers. This table comes from immunoSEQ multiplex PCR, and its TCRdb copy is limited to in-frame clones, with some not included. That table supplies the V and J calls and clone size; D and trimming were determined from the DNA. The sample records fewer than 200,000 clones, around nine tenths being singletons. The clonotype was recovered from a man aged 35 to 55 with active or convalescent COVID-19. The chain uses TRBV19 and TRBJ1-6; D is possibly TRBD1 (5 bases). Sequenced input: peripheral blood. In nucleotides, the CDR3 is TGTGCCAGTAGTATAACTCAGGGTGTCGCACCCCTCCACTTT. It specifies CASSITQGVAPLHF.